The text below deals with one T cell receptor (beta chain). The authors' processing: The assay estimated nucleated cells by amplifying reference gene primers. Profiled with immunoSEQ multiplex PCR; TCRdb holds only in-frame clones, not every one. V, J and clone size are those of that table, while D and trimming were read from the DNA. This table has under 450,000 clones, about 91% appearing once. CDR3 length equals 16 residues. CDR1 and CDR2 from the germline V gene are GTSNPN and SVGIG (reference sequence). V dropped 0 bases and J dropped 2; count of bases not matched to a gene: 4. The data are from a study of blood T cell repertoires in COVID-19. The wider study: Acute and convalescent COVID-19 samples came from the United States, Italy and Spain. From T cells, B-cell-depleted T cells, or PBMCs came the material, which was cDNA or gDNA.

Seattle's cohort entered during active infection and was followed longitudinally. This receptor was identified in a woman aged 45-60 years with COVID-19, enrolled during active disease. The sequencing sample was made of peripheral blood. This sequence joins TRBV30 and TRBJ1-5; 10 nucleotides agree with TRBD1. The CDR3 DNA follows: TGTGCCTGGAGTGTACTTGGGACAGGGGGCAATCAGCCCCAGCATTTT. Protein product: CAWSVLGTGGNQPQHF.